This passage covers 13 T cell receptor beta chains from one sample sequenced in a study of Ad26.COV2.S vaccination and SARS-CoV-2 variants. Treatment noted: roughly 19 received Ad26.COV2.S at low or high dose, single or two shots; about 5 received placebo; per-sample allocation not given. Each sample was drawn 63 days after the first injection (of vaccine or placebo). Sequencing was performed with immunoSEQ multiplex PCR; in TCRdb, only in-frame clones are kept and a portion is missing. This table holds more than 300,000 clones, around 89% found once. The source was peripheral blood, collected in a trial of Ad26.COV2.S vaccine versus placebo. Receptors were obtained from a person between 18 and 60 years old who received the Ad26.COV2.S COVID-19 vaccine or a placebo.

The chain couples TRBV19 to TRBJ1-5, with TRBD1 matching 10 bases. V was clipped by 4 bases and J by 6 bases; unmatched bases: 9. This CDR3 is built from 16 residues. Germline CDR1 and CDR2: LNHDA and SQIVND (reference sequence). For the CDR3, the DNA is TGTGCCAGTAGTAGGAGGGACAGGGGAGAAGGTCAGCCCCAGCATTTT. Translation gives CASSRRDRGEGQPQHF.

The CDR3 loop is CASSLLWGAGANVLTF. The DNA for the CDR3 is TGTGCCAGCAGCTTGCTTTGGGGGGCTGGGGCCAACGTCCTGACTTTC. The chain links TRBV5-8 to TRBJ2-6, with D perhaps matching TRBD2 (6 bases). V was cut by 1 base and J by 2 bases, with 10 bases left in between. Germline V gene sequence: CDR1 SGHTS, CDR2 YDEGEE. The CDR3 covers 16 residues.

The chain recombines TRBV7-3 with TRBJ1-1, with D possibly being TRBD1 (6 bases). The V gene lost 2 bases and the J gene lost 8 bases, with 18 bases spanning the gap. Germline CDR1 SGHTA, CDR2 FQGTGA. The CDR3 sequence is 15 residues long. Written as DNA, the CDR3 is TGTGCCAGCAGCTTATCTAGGGGGATGGTCGAGGAAGCTTTCTTT. Its translation: CASSLSRGMVEEAFF.

On this clone itself: This same CDR3 is encoded by further DNA sequences in the sample. The chain combines TRBV3-1 (or the pseudogene TRBV3-2) with TRBJ2-2, with D possibly matching TRBD2 (5 bases). With 5 bases removed from V and 1 base from J, the gap between germline ends came to 5 bases. Germline values: CDR1 LGHDT, CDR2 YNNKEL (reference sequence). This CDR3 spans 13 amino acids. The CDR3 nucleotides are TGTGCCAGCAGCACTAGGAACACCGGGGAGCTGTTTTTT. It codes for CASSTRNTGELFF.

In its sample, this clone was seen a few times. The chain joins TRBV3-1 (or the pseudogene TRBV3-2) to TRBJ1-6; D gene unclear. This CDR3 region has 17 residues. V was clipped by 0 bases and J by 0 bases, with 9 bases between them. From germline, CDR1 is LGHDT and CDR2 YNNKEL (reference sequence). The CDR3 loop is CASSQDRMSSYNSPLHF. The CDR3 coding sequence is TGTGCCAGCAGCCAAGATCGGATGAGCTCCTATAATTCACCCCTCCACTTT.

The chain carries TRBV9 and TRBJ2-3, with D perhaps assigned TRBD1 or TRBD2 (5 bases each). Trimming removed 0 bases from V and 6 bases from J, with 11 bases in between. The CDR3 runs to 14 residues. Germline loops: CDR1 SGDLS, CDR2 YYNGEE. CDR3: CASSVGDPSDTQYF. CDR3 in DNA: TGTGCCAGCAGCGTAGGGGACCCGTCTGATACGCAGTATTTT.

V gene TRBV24-1 combines with J gene TRBJ1-6; 9 positions match TRBD1. J was trimmed by 8 bases and V by 10 bases; bases with no gene match: 5. CDR1 is KGHDR, CDR2 SFDVKD, per germline. There are 13 residues in the CDR3. The CDR3 loop reads CATRGQGDSPLHF. As DNA, the CDR3 is TGTGCCACAAGGGGACAGGGCGATTCACCCCTCCACTTT.

The chain has TRBV2 and TRBJ2-2; D is undetermined. V was shortened by 5 bases and J by 5 bases, with 9 bases between the two germline ends. The CDR3 sequence is 13 residues long. CDR1 and CDR2 (germline): SNHLY, FYNNEI. CDR3: CASSMAGTGELFF. The CDR3 bases are TGTGCCAGCAGTATGGCCGGGACCGGGGAGCTGTTTTTT.

The V gene is TRBV19, the J gene TRBJ2-1; TRBD1 might be the D (5 bases). The CDR3 consists of 13 residues. V lost 5 bases to trimming and J lost 5 bases, with 10 bases between them. The germline V gene has CDR1 LNHDA and CDR2 SQIVND (reference sequence). DNA for the CDR3: TGTGCCAGTAGTCAGGGTGAGGACAATGAGCAGTTCTTC. Translated, it gives CASSQGEDNEQFF.

This chain connects TRBV28 to TRBJ1-3; D not resolved. In germline, CDR1 is MDHEN, CDR2 SYDVKM. This CDR3 has 14 amino acids. V was cut by 6 bases and J by 0 bases, with 9 bases left in between. This CDR3 reads CASRRRNSGNTIYF. Here the CDR3 DNA reads TGTGCCAGCAGAAGACGGAACTCTGGAAACACCATATATTTT.

The rearrangement joins TRBV7-8 to TRBJ2-2, with D hard to call. This CDR3 spans 15 amino acids. V was clipped by 5 bases and J by 2 bases, with 12 bases between them. Per the germline V gene, CDR1 is SGHVS and CDR2 is FQNEAQ. CDR3 DNA sequence: TGTGCCAGCAGCCCCGTGAGAGGAAACACCGGGGAGCTGTTTTTT. This codes for CASSPVRGNTGELFF.

The V call is TRBV20-1, the J call TRBJ2-5; the D gene is possibly TRBD2 (6 bases). The CDR3 is 13 residues long. V dropped 3 bases and J dropped 6 bases, with 14 bases sitting between them. Germline CDR1 is DFQATT and CDR2 is SNEGSKA (reference sequence). The CDR3 region is CSASFDGSKTQYF. The CDR3 DNA sequence: TGCAGTGCTAGTTTTGACGGGAGCAAGACCCAGTACTTC.

The chain employs TRBV19 and TRBJ2-3; TRBD2 matches at 7 bases. CDR3 length equals 15 residues. Germline-derived CDR1 and CDR2 are LNHDA and SQIVND (reference sequence). The V gene end was trimmed by 3 bases and the J gene end by 4 bases; junction bases not matched to a gene: 7. CDR3 sequence reads: CASSIGGSPSDTQYF. As DNA, the CDR3 is TGTGCCAGTAGTATCGGCGGGAGCCCCTCAGATACGCAGTATTTT.